This T cell receptor beta chain originates from a study of blood T cell repertoires in COVID-19. Original analysis: How many nucleated cells were present was estimated from reference gene primer amplification. The data were produced by immunoSEQ multiplex PCR, yet TCRdb's version contains in-frame clones alone and is incomplete. D and trimming come from the DNA, and the V and J calls and clone size come from that table. Of approximately 100,000 clones detected, roughly 81% appear once; the ten largest clones hold 10%. Germline CDR1 is MNHEY and CDR2 is SMNVEV (reference sequence). V was clipped by 5 bases and J by 5 bases; unmatched bases: 6. The CDR3 length is 16 residues.

Sequences were obtained from peripheral blood. The TCR comes from a human donor in a cohort sampled during active COVID-19. The gene calls are TRBV27 and TRBJ1-6; 10 positions agree with TRBD1. CDR3 region: CASSADRGHDNSPLHF. In DNA form, the CDR3 reads TGTGCCAGCAGTGCCGACAGGGGGCATGATAATTCACCCCTCCACTTT.